This TCR beta chain originates from a study of cytomegalovirus exposure and HLA in healthy donors. In the study overall: Roughly 85 million unique TCRs from HLA-typed donors were held in an early release of data. Study conclusions and caveats: A few chains linked to CMV were shown in vitro to be specific for CMV antigens. A previous analysis found most TCR beta V segments productive roughly 87% or roughly 30% of the time.

Amplification used 60 Vbeta primers and 13 Jbeta primers. Sequencing was performed with immunoSEQ multiplex PCR; in TCRdb, only in-frame clones are kept and a portion is missing. The data contain 150,000 to 200,000 clones, around 84% of them singletons. V lost 1 base, J lost 2 bases, and 8 bases lay in between. CDR3 size: 14 residues. CDR1 and CDR2 (germline): SGHRS, YFSETQ. This clone was recorded a few times. Antigen unknown. Input material: PBMCs. This clonotype was obtained from a woman aged 18-30 years in good health and CMV-seronegative. This chain uses TRBV5-1 with TRBJ2-3, with D possibly TRBD2 on 6 matching bases. The CDR3 DNA reads TGCGCCAGCAGCTTGCGGGGGTCCACAGATACGCAGTATTTT. Protein: CASSLRGSTDTQYF.